This T cell receptor beta chain was sequenced in a study of shared clonotypes between healthy human individuals. Study information: Ranging from 18 to 49 in age, donors were two women and a few men.

This table comes from immunoSEQ multiplex PCR, and its TCRdb copy is limited to in-frame clones, with some not included. Seen here are about 600,000 clones, about 96% observed once, and the top ten hold about 0.057%. Germline lookup yields CDR1 ENHRY and CDR2 SYGVKD. The CDR3 consists of 15 residues. Trimming cost V 2 bases and J 4 bases; bases outside gene matches: 4. This chain joins TRBV10-3 and TRBJ2-7; 11 nucleotides line up with TRBD1. This clonotype originated in a woman in her twenties or thirties in good health. The sample taken for sequencing was naive CD4+ T cells sorted from blood. The subset here: CD45RA+ positively selected. The DNA of the CDR3 is TGTGCCATCAGTGAGAGTGGGACAGGGGGTTACGAGCAGTACTTC. Amino acids: CAISESGTGGYEQYF.